This is a list of T cell receptor beta chains from one sample in a study of T cell clonotyping in hematopoietic cell transplantation. The repertoire was sequenced with immunoSEQ multiplex PCR; TCRdb's copy has only in-frame clones and lacks some. Among approximately 22,000 clones listed, 85% to 90% were seen once. This specimen consisted of peripheral blood mononuclear cells, obtained before stem cell transplant. Receptors originate from a young man with biphenotypic leukemia. Some clones in this sample may be carry-over from other donors' samples. CDR3s include the opening cysteine and the closing phenylalanine or tryptophan. The D gene is left open where the match is weak. Not all rows give a size; the values are once, few, many and, for expanded clones, a class.

v_call	j_call	clone_size	d_call	cdr3_aa	cdr3_nt
TRBV11-3	TRBJ2-7	NA	TRBD1	CASSSRDRGLHEQYF	TGTGCCAGCAGCTCCCGGGACAGGGGACTCCACGAGCAGTACTTC
TRBV2	TRBJ2-2	NA	TRBD1	CASRTGTGWSGELFF	TGTGCCAGCAGGACCGGGACAGGGTGGTCCGGGGAGCTGTTTTTT
TRBV5-1	TRBJ2-5	NA	TRBD2	CASSLGGTSGIGETQYF	TGCGCCAGCAGCTTGGGAGGGACTAGCGGGATAGGTGAGACCCAGTACTTC
TRBV7-9	TRBJ2-1	NA	NA	CASSLGSRGDEQFF	TGTGCCAGCAGCTTAGGGTCCAGGGGAGATGAGCAGTTCTTC
TRBV4-1	TRBJ1-5	NA	NA	CASSQGYSNQPQHF	TGCGCCAGCAGCCAGGGGTATAGCAATCAGCCCCAGCATTTT
TRBV4-2	TRBJ1-2	NA	TRBD1	CASSPRQGSDYGYTF	TGTGCCAGCAGCCCTCGACAGGGATCGGACTATGGCTACACCTTC
TRBV10-3	TRBJ2-7	NA	NA	CAVHDDRTYEQYF	TGTGCCGTACACGATGACAGGACCTACGAGCAGTACTTC
TRBV6-5	TRBJ1-2	NA	NA	CASSSMTDYGYTF	TGTGCCAGCAGTTCTATGACCGACTATGGCTACACCTTC
TRBV11-2	TRBJ1-1	NA	NA	CASSLTGMNTEAFF	TGTGCCAGCAGCTTAACAGGGATGAACACTGAAGCTTTCTTT
TRBV7-9	TRBJ2-2	once	NA	CASSLGETGELFF	TGTGCCAGCAGCCTAGGGGAGACCGGGGAGCTGTTTTTT